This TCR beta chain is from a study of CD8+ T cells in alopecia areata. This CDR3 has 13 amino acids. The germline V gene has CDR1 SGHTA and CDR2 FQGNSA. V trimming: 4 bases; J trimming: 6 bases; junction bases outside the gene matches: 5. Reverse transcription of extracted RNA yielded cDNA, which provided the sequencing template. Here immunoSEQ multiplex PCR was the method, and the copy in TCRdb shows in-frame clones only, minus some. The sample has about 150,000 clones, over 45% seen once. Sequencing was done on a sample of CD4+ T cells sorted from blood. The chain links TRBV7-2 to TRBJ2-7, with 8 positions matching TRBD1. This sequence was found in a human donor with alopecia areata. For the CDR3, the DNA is TGTGCCAGCAGCTCGGGACAGGCCTCCGAGCAGTACTTC. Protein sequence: CASSSGQASEQYF.